This TCR beta chain was retrieved from a study of regulatory T cells in long-lasting Graves disease. CDR3 regions were amplified by Arm-PCR using iRepertoire HTBI primers to build TCR beta libraries. TCRdb processed the multiplex PCR reads anew with MiXCR; each CDR3 protein has one entry. This sample carries fewer than 650,000 distinct CDR3 sequences, 15% to 20% of them seen once, and the ten largest clones take 9.5% to 15%. Time point denoted: newly diagnosed GD, antithyroid drugs for less than 3 months. TCR sequences were obtained from RNA taken from PBMCs. Doctors identified Graves' disease using the American Thyroid Association guidelines. With 4 bases removed from V and 0 bases from J, the gap between germline ends came to 11 bases. The CDR3 has 14 amino acids. Per the germline V gene, CDR1 is SGDLS and CDR2 is YYNGEE. This clonotype was detected many times. Its antigen is undetermined. General observations from the study: With persistent disease, TRBV28, TRBJ1-2 and TRBJ2-5 were the favored segments.

A further study also used this sample, focusing on T cells in Graves' hyperthyroidism and ophthalmopathy.

Sequencing was performed on peripheral blood mononuclear cells (PBMCs), taken at new diagnosis, from a patient treated with antithyroid drugs. The clonotype originates from a man between 18 and 29 years old with Graves disease. This chain uses TRBV9 with TRBJ2-7; D is undetermined. The CDR3 reads CASSPGLSSYEQYF. CDR3 nucleotide sequence: TGTGCCAGCAGCCCCGGGCTCAGCTCCTACGAGCAGTACTTC.